A single sample is the source of the 2 T cell receptor beta chains below, sequenced in a study of cytomegalovirus exposure and HLA in healthy donors. PCR used 60 Vbeta primers and 13 Jbeta primers. The protocol was immunoSEQ multiplex PCR, while the TCRdb copy is restricted to in-frame clones and leaves out a portion. Found here are 73,000 or so clones, more than 80% of them singletons; the top ten hold approximately 7%. What was sequenced was PBMCs. All receptors derive from a human donor in good health.

V is TRBV7-2 and J is TRBJ1-6, with unresolved D. This CDR3 is built from 18 residues. The ends were cut back, 2 bases at V and 7 bases at J, with 21 bases in the middle. Germline values: CDR1 SGHTA, CDR2 FQGNSA. CDR3 sequence reads: CASSLLSFESGRNSPLHF. The CDR3 DNA is TGTGCCAGCAGCTTATTATCGTTCGAAAGCGGGCGAAATTCACCCCTCCACTTT.

This rearrangement joins TRBV6-1 to TRBJ1-6, with D possibly matching TRBD1 (6 bases). From germline, CDR1 is MNHNS and CDR2 SASEGT. The CDR3 has 15 amino acids. With 2 bases removed from V and 6 bases from J, the gap between germline ends came to 11 bases. The CDR3 region has the DNA TGTGCCAGCAGTGAATTACGGGGGGCTAATTCACCCCTCCACTTT. Translated: CASSELRGANSPLHF.